Listed below are T cell receptor beta chains from one sample, sequenced in a study of T-cell reconstitution after alpha-beta-depleted transplantation in children. TCRdb re-derived calls from the PCR reads in MiXCR, one entry per CDR3 protein. The table lists about 980,000 distinct CDR3 sequences, roughly 31% of them singletons. The sequencing here drew on PBMCs, mostly from graft donor cells, taken 360 days after TCRalphabeta/CD19-depleted stem cell transplant. All receptors derive from a boy under three years old who had a stem cell transplant for SCID, so the T cells may come from the graft donor. CDR3s include the opening cysteine and the closing phenylalanine or tryptophan. Each record gives: CDR3 length, clone size, V gene, D gene, J gene, CDR3 protein, CDR3 DNA. D genes are given only for firm matches. Clone size is shown for a subset of rows, as once, few, many or a class of expanded clone.

length: 16
size: .
V: TRBV7-9
D: TRBD1
J: TRBJ2-3
CDR3: CASSWEPGQGTDTQYF
DNA: TGTGCCAGCAGCTGGGAGCCGGGACAGGGCACAGATACGCAGTATTTT

length: 10
size: .
V: TRBV29-1
D: .
J: TRBJ1-1
CDR3: CSAAGVEAFF
DNA: TGCAGCGCCGCGGGGGTGGAAGCTTTCTTT

length: 15
size: few
V: TRBV4-2
D: .
J: TRBJ2-2
CDR3: CASSQLHGNTGELFF
DNA: TGTGCCAGCAGCCAATTACACGGGAACACCGGGGAGCTGTTTTTT

length: 16
size: .
V: TRBV4-1
D: TRBD1
J: TRBJ2-3
CDR3: CASSQDGTGSTDTQYF
DNA: TGCGCCAGCAGCCAAGATGGGACAGGATCCACAGATACGCAGTATTTT

length: 17
size: .
V: TRBV5-1
D: TRBD1
J: TRBJ2-2
CDR3: CASSPIGTGANTGELFF
DNA: TGCGCCAGCAGCCCTATTGGGACAGGGGCCAACACCGGGGAGCTGTTTTTT

length: 15
size: .
V: TRBV10-3
D: TRBD2
J: TRBJ2-1
CDR3: CAISSGLASYNEQFF
DNA: TGTGCCATCAGCTCGGGACTAGCTTCTTACAATGAGCAGTTCTTC

length: 14
size: .
V: TRBV7-2
D: TRBD1
J: TRBJ2-3
CDR3: CASSFTGAADTQYF
DNA: TGTGCCAGCAGCTTCACAGGGGCAGCAGATACGCAGTATTTT

length: 12
size: .
V: TRBV2
D: .
J: TRBJ2-1
CDR3: CASSEGRGEQFF
DNA: TGTGCCAGCAGTGAGGGCCGCGGGGAGCAGTTCTTC

length: 15
size: few
V: TRBV7-2
D: TRBD2
J: TRBJ2-5
CDR3: CASSLGGENQETQYF
DNA: TGTGCCAGCAGCTTGGGGGGGGAGAATCAAGAGACCCAGTACTTC

length: 17
size: .
V: TRBV6-5
D: .
J: TRBJ1-1
CDR3: CASSYTFRSPKRAEAFF
DNA: TGTGCCAGCAGTTACACATTCAGGAGCCCTAAAAGGGCTGAAGCTTTCTTT

length: 13
size: .
V: TRBV20-1
D: TRBD1
J: TRBJ2-7
CDR3: CSARDYRTGRVGF
DNA: TGCAGTGCTAGAGATTACCGGACAGGGAGAGTCGGCTTC

length: 17
size: few
V: TRBV12-3/TRBV12-4
D: .
J: TRBJ2-1
CDR3: CASSPAGRRGPYNEQFF
DNA: TGTGCCAGCAGCCCTGCCGGCAGGCGGGGGCCGTACAATGAGCAGTTCTTC

length: 15
size: .
V: TRBV9
D: .
J: TRBJ2-5
CDR3: CASSAGLNREETQYF
DNA: TGTGCCAGCAGCGCGGGCCTTAACAGGGAAGAGACCCAGTACTTC

length: 15
size: .
V: TRBV19
D: .
J: TRBJ2-4
CDR3: CASSSRGMAKNIQYF
DNA: TGTGCCAGTAGTTCCAGGGGTATGGCCAAAAACATTCAGTACTTC

length: 15
size: .
V: TRBV5-1
D: TRBD1
J: TRBJ1-2
CDR3: CASRSRTGFNYGYTF
DNA: TGCGCCAGCAGATCCCGGACAGGTTTCAACTATGGCTACACCTTC

length: 14
size: .
V: TRBV19
D: .
J: TRBJ1-4
CDR3: CASRTTGPNEKLFF
DNA: TGTGCCAGTAGGACGACAGGACCTAATGAAAAACTGTTTTTT

length: 14
size: few
V: TRBV6-2/TRBV6-3
D: .
J: TRBJ2-5
CDR3: CASSYGTYQETQYF
DNA: TGTGCCAGCAGTTATGGGACTTATCAAGAGACCCAGTACTTC

length: 19
size: .
V: TRBV4-2
D: TRBD2
J: TRBJ2-3
CDR3: CASSQVLRLAAFGTDTQYF
DNA: TGTGCCAGCAGCCAAGTTCTTCGACTAGCGGCTTTTGGCACAGATACGCAGTATTTT

length: 15
size: .
V: TRBV21-1
D: .
J: TRBJ2-5
CDR3: CASSKGTSGRETQYF
DNA: TGTGCCAGCAGCAAAGGGACTAGCGGGAGAGAGACCCAGTACTTC

length: 13
size: .
V: TRBV7-9
D: .
J: TRBJ2-7
CDR3: CASSSQSGYEQYF
DNA: TGTGCCAGCAGCTCTCAGAGTGGATACGAGCAGTACTTC

length: 14
size: few
V: TRBV12-3/TRBV12-4
D: .
J: TRBJ1-2
CDR3: CASSFGQANYGYTF
DNA: TGTGCCAGCAGTTTCGGTCAGGCTAACTATGGCTACACCTTC

length: 15
size: few
V: TRBV24-1
D: .
J: TRBJ2-1
CDR3: CATSENRRAHNEQFF
DNA: TGTGCCACCAGTGAGAACAGGAGAGCGCACAATGAGCAGTTCTTC

length: 14
size: once
V: TRBV5-1
D: .
J: TRBJ2-7
CDR3: CASSFAGRIYEQYF
DNA: TGCGCCAGCAGCTTTGCGGGACGGATCTACGAGCAGTACTTC

length: 16
size: .
V: TRBV14
D: TRBD1
J: TRBJ2-1
CDR3: CASSPWGQGALHEQFF
DNA: TGTGCCAGCAGCCCCTGGGGACAGGGGGCGCTTCATGAGCAGTTCTTC

length: 14
size: .
V: TRBV27
D: .
J: TRBJ2-7
CDR3: CASSTLDYPYEQYF
DNA: TGTGCCAGCAGTACTTTGGACTATCCCTACGAGCAGTACTTC

length: 11
size: many
V: TRBV5-1
D: TRBD1
J: TRBJ2-1
CDR3: CASSLDRGQFF
DNA: TGCGCCAGCAGCCTTGACAGGGGGCAGTTCTTC

length: 13
size: few
V: TRBV7-2
D: .
J: TRBJ1-6
CDR3: CASGKRLNSPLHF
DNA: TGTGCCAGCGGAAAGAGACTTAATTCACCCCTCCACTTT

length: 17
size: few
V: TRBV13
D: TRBD2
J: TRBJ2-1
CDR3: CASSLVIGTRNGNEQFF
DNA: TGTGCCAGCAGCTTAGTCATAGGGACTAGGAATGGGAATGAGCAGTTCTTC

length: 15
size: .
V: TRBV12-3/TRBV12-4
D: TRBD2
J: TRBJ2-3
CDR3: CASTRGGGAVNTQYF
DNA: TGTGCCAGCACCCGGGGCGGGGGGGCGGTTAATACGCAGTATTTT

length: 14
size: few
V: TRBV12-3/TRBV12-4
D: TRBD2
J: TRBJ2-7
CDR3: CASSLWGTGREQYF
DNA: TGTGCCAGCAGTTTGTGGGGGACCGGGAGGGAGCAGTACTTC

length: 14
size: .
V: TRBV20-1
D: TRBD1
J: TRBJ2-5
CDR3: CSARTGFGQETQYF
DNA: TGCAGTGCCCGGACAGGGTTTGGCCAAGAGACCCAGTACTTC

length: 15
size: few
V: TRBV5-6
D: .
J: TRBJ2-1
CDR3: CASSWGHTYYNEQFF
DNA: TGTGCCAGCAGCTGGGGACACACATACTACAATGAGCAGTTCTTC

length: 13
size: .
V: TRBV10-3
D: .
J: TRBJ2-7
CDR3: CAIRSRGTYEQYF
DNA: TGTGCCATCAGGTCTAGGGGGACCTACGAGCAGTACTTC

length: 15
size: few
V: TRBV28
D: .
J: TRBJ2-7
CDR3: CASSSTPGTIYEQYF
DNA: TGTGCCAGCAGTTCAACACCGGGGACGATCTACGAGCAGTACTTC

length: 15
size: many
V: TRBV12-3/TRBV12-4
D: .
J: TRBJ2-2
CDR3: CASSLQGLNTGELFF
DNA: TGTGCCAGCAGTTTACAAGGGCTCAACACCGGGGAGCTGTTTTTT

length: 14
size: .
V: TRBV6-1
D: TRBD2
J: TRBJ2-7
CDR3: CASSLLAGAYEQYF
DNA: TGTGCCAGCAGCCTTCTAGCGGGGGCCTACGAGCAGTACTTC

length: 16
size: few
V: TRBV18
D: TRBD1
J: TRBJ2-5
CDR3: CASSPLDRAYQETQYF
DNA: TGTGCCAGCTCACCACTAGACAGGGCGTACCAAGAGACCCAGTACTTC

length: 14
size: .
V: TRBV7-9
D: .
J: TRBJ1-1
CDR3: CASSWGEVDTEAFF
DNA: TGTGCCAGCAGCTGGGGGGAGGTGGACACTGAAGCTTTCTTT

length: 16
size: few
V: TRBV2
D: TRBD1
J: TRBJ2-1
CDR3: CASSHQGTGEYNEQFF
DNA: TGTGCCAGCAGCCACCAGGGGACAGGGGAATACAATGAGCAGTTCTTC

length: 16
size: few
V: TRBV12-3/TRBV12-4
D: TRBD2
J: TRBJ2-1
CDR3: CASSLMAGRVYNEQFF
DNA: TGTGCCAGCAGTTTAATGGCAGGGAGGGTCTACAATGAGCAGTTCTTC

length: 15
size: .
V: TRBV12-3/TRBV12-4
D: .
J: TRBJ2-7
CDR3: CASSLSAGSQYEQYF
DNA: TGTGCCAGCAGTTTATCGGCAGGGAGTCAGTACGAGCAGTACTTC

length: 14
size: .
V: TRBV14
D: .
J: TRBJ1-1
CDR3: CASSQDTGRAEAFF
DNA: TGTGCCAGCAGCCAAGATACGGGGAGGGCTGAAGCTTTCTTT

length: 15
size: .
V: TRBV20-1
D: TRBD1
J: TRBJ2-7
CDR3: CSASTDRVRTYEQYF
DNA: TGCAGTGCTTCTACTGACAGGGTAAGAACCTACGAGCAGTACTTC

length: 14
size: .
V: TRBV28
D: .
J: TRBJ2-3
CDR3: CASSLRSKGDTQYF
DNA: TGTGCCAGCAGTTTACGGTCCAAGGGAGATACGCAGTATTTT

length: 15
size: few
V: TRBV20-1
D: TRBD1
J: TRBJ1-5
CDR3: CSARSDRGANQPQHF
DNA: TGCAGTGCTAGATCGGACAGGGGGGCAAATCAGCCCCAGCATTTT

length: 15
size: .
V: TRBV15
D: .
J: TRBJ2-7
CDR3: CATSRDGLSYYEQYF
DNA: TGTGCCACCAGCAGAGACGGCCTATCTTACTACGAGCAGTACTTC

length: 16
size: .
V: TRBV5-1
D: TRBD2
J: TRBJ2-3
CDR3: CASSFEGTSGTDTQYF
DNA: TGCGCCAGCAGCTTTGAAGGGACTAGCGGCACAGATACGCAGTATTTT

length: 15
size: once
V: TRBV7-3
D: .
J: TRBJ2-2
CDR3: CASSLTRVSTGELFF
DNA: TGTGCCAGCAGCTTAACCCGAGTGAGCACCGGGGAGCTGTTTTTT

length: 16
size: .
V: TRBV7-8
D: .
J: TRBJ2-5
CDR3: CASSTDRTYRHETQYF
DNA: TGTGCCAGCAGCACCGATAGGACCTACCGGCACGAGACCCAGTACTTC

length: 15
size: .
V: TRBV7-3
D: .
J: TRBJ2-1
CDR3: CASNLGGGGGDEQFF
DNA: TGTGCCAGCAACCTAGGGGGGGGAGGGGGCGATGAGCAGTTCTTC

length: 16
size: few
V: TRBV4-1
D: .
J: TRBJ2-3
CDR3: CASSQIGLGNTDTQYF
DNA: TGCGCCAGCAGCCAAATCGGGCTAGGCAACACAGATACGCAGTATTTT

length: 16
size: few
V: TRBV9
D: TRBD1
J: TRBJ2-5
CDR3: CASSVAGGQGGETQYF
DNA: TGTGCCAGCAGCGTAGCAGGGGGACAGGGGGGAGAGACCCAGTACTTC

length: 13
size: .
V: TRBV4-3
D: .
J: TRBJ1-4
CDR3: CASSQGRYEKLFF
DNA: TGCGCCAGCAGCCAAGGCAGATATGAAAAACTGTTTTTT

length: 14
size: few
V: TRBV28
D: .
J: TRBJ2-3
CDR3: CASTIGPPTDTQYF
DNA: TGTGCCAGCACGATCGGCCCACCCACAGATACGCAGTATTTT

length: 12
size: few
V: TRBV5-1
D: .
J: TRBJ2-3
CDR3: CASTDSTDTQYF
DNA: TGCGCCAGCACCGATAGCACAGATACGCAGTATTTT

length: 13
size: few
V: TRBV20-1
D: TRBD1
J: TRBJ2-5
CDR3: CSAPGQAYETQYF
DNA: TGCAGTGCGCCGGGACAGGCTTACGAGACCCAGTACTTC

length: 17
size: .
V: TRBV5-5
D: .
J: TRBJ1-4
CDR3: CASSLVVGVAANEKLFF
DNA: TGTGCCAGCAGCTTGGTTGTAGGGGTGGCAGCTAATGAAAAACTGTTTTTT

length: 15
size: few
V: TRBV4-1
D: TRBD1
J: TRBJ2-7
CDR3: CASSPLTGGTGEQYF
DNA: TGCGCCAGCAGCCCCCTGACAGGGGGCACGGGGGAGCAGTACTTC

length: 17
size: few
V: TRBV4-3
D: TRBD1
J: TRBJ2-7
CDR3: CASSQPRDSRRTYEQYF
DNA: TGCGCCAGCAGCCAACCCAGGGACAGCCGGCGGACCTACGAGCAGTACTTC

length: 17
size: .
V: TRBV6-1
D: TRBD2
J: TRBJ2-1
CDR3: CASSRLRGAEIYNEEFF
DNA: TGTGCCAGCAGTCGACTGCGGGGGGCCGAAATCTACAATGAGGAGTTCTTC